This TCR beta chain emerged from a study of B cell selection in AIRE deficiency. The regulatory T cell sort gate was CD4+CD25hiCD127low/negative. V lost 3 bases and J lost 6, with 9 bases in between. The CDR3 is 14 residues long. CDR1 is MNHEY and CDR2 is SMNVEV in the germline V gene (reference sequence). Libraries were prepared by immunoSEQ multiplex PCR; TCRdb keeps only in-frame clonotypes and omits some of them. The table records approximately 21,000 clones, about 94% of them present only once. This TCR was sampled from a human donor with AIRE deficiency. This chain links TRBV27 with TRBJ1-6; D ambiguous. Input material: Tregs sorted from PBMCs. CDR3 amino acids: CASSLWGINSPLHF. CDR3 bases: TGTGCCAGCAGTTTGTGGGGAATTAATTCACCCCTCCACTTT.